These T cell receptor beta chains were read from a single sample in a study of T cells in Graves' hyperthyroidism and ophthalmopathy. Each CDR3 protein gets one entry after TCRdb re-called the multiplex PCR reads with MiXCR. The sample holds some 92,000 distinct CDR3 sequences, 35% to 45% seen once. The sequenced sample consisted of peripheral blood or thyroid tissue (not recorded which). All receptors derive from a woman between 25 and 40 years old with Graves' hyperthyroidism. Both conserved end residues are part of each CDR3. D genes are given only for firm matches. Some rows have no size entry. The others give once, few or many, or a class for an expanded clone.

>TRBD1|TRBV7-8|TRBJ1-6|NA
TGTGCCAGCAGACCAGGGACAGAGCCTAATTCACCCCTCCACTTT
CASRPGTEPNSPLHF
>NA|TRBV15|TRBJ2-5|NA
TGTGCCACCAGCAGACGGGGGCCCCAAGAGACCCAGTACTTC
CATSRRGPQETQYF
>NA|TRBV5-4|TRBJ1-1|many
TGTGCCAGCAGCTTGGAATCAGATGAAGCTTTCTTT
CASSLESDEAFF
>NA|TRBV7-9|TRBJ1-3|many
TGTGCCAGCAGCCACCAGAGTTCTGGAAACACCATATATTTT
CASSHQSSGNTIYF
>TRBD1|TRBV10-1|TRBJ2-2|NA
TGCGCCAGCAAAGGGACAGGAATGACCGGGGAGCTGTTTTTT
CASKGTGMTGELFF
>NA|TRBV5-5|TRBJ1-2|NA
TGTGCCAGCAGCTTAGGTCCGGGAGGCGGCTACACCTTC
CASSLGPGGGYTF
>NA|TRBV2|TRBJ1-4|NA
TGTGCCAGCAGTCAACGGGGCCTACTGGGAGCTAATGAAAAACTGTTTTTT
CASSQRGLLGANEKLFF
>NA|TRBV2|TRBJ1-2|NA
TGTGCCAGCAGTGAACAGGGGATCGATGGCTACACCTTC
CASSEQGIDGYTF
>TRBD1|TRBV28|TRBJ1-6|many
TGTGCCAGCAGTTCGAACAGGGGCGTGCATTCACCCCTCCACTTT
CASSSNRGVHSPLHF
>NA|TRBV7-9|TRBJ2-7|NA
TGTGCCAGCAGCTTAGGGTTCGGGGAGCAGTACTTC
CASSLGFGEQYF
>NA|TRBV20-1|TRBJ2-7|many
TGCAGTGCCCCCATGGCCGGCGGAATCTCCTACGAGCAGTACTTC
CSAPMAGGISYEQYF
>NA|TRBV12-3/TRBV12-4|TRBJ2-2|many
TGTGCCAGCAGTTGGCAATCGTACACCGGGGAGCTGTTTTTT
CASSWQSYTGELFF
>NA|TRBV20-1|TRBJ1-5|NA
TGCAGTGCTAGTAAGGACAGAGAAGGAGAGACCCAGCATTTT
CSASKDREGETQHF
>TRBD1|TRBV15|TRBJ1-2|few
TGTGCCACCAGCAGAGAGGTAGCAGGGGGCAGCTATGGCTACACCTTC
CATSREVAGGSYGYTF
>NA|TRBV19|TRBJ2-5|many
TGTGCCAGTAGTATATCAGACAGCGAAGAGACCCAGTACTTC
CASSISDSEETQYF
>TRBD1|TRBV24-1|TRBJ2-2|many
TGTGCCACCGGTACTACCGCCGGGCAGGGGGTAACCGGGGAGCTGTTTTTT
CATGTTAGQGVTGELFF
>TRBD2|TRBV14|TRBJ2-2|NA
TGTGCCAGCAGCCAAGACCGACTAGCGGGAGGCGCCGGGGAGCTGTTTTTT
CASSQDRLAGGAGELFF
>TRBD1|TRBV9|TRBJ2-2|NA
TGTGCCAGCACCTCGGACAGGGGGCCGGCCGGGGAGCTGTTTTTT
CASTSDRGPAGELFF
>TRBD1|TRBV7-9|TRBJ1-1|NA
TGTGCCAGCAGCTATTCCGGGACAGGGGGTGATGAAGCTTTCTTT
CASSYSGTGGDEAFF
>TRBD2|TRBV18|TRBJ2-7|many
TGTGCCAGCTCACCACCCCCGGGAGGGTCTCGCGAGCAGTACTTC
CASSPPPGGSREQYF
>NA|TRBV7-9|TRBJ2-2|many
TGTGCCAGCAGCTCAGATACGGGTCTCCCATCCCGGGAGCTGTTTTTT
CASSSDTGLPSRELFF
>TRBD1|TRBV20-1|TRBJ1-6|NA
TGCAGTGCAAGTGGAGGGACAGGGGGTTCGTCACCCCTCCACTTT
CSASGGTGGSSPLHF
>NA|TRBV28|TRBJ2-6|few
TGTGCCAGCAGAAGGAGGGGTTCTTTCTCTGGGGCCAACGTCCTGACTTTC
CASRRRGSFSGANVLTF
>TRBD2|TRBV10-3|TRBJ2-5|many
TGTGCCAGCCAGAAGCTGGGGGGGGAGACCCAGTACTTC
CASQKLGGETQYF
>TRBD1|TRBV7-2|TRBJ2-6|NA
TGTGCCAGCAGCCCCAACAGCGAGGGGGCCTACGTCCTGACTTTC
CASSPNSEGAYVLTF
>NA|TRBV20-1|TRBJ2-7|medium-sized
TGCAGTGCTAGGGAGGGCTACGAGCAGTACTTC
CSAREGYEQYF
>NA|TRBV7-9|TRBJ2-7|NA
TGTGCCAGCAGTCTAAGACAACTTGCCTACGAGCAGTACTTC
CASSLRQLAYEQYF
>TRBD2|TRBV9|TRBJ2-7|many
TGTGCCAGCAGCGCGACTAGCGGGAGGTCGAGGGAGCAGTACTTC
CASSATSGRSREQYF
>TRBD1|TRBV5-1|TRBJ1-2|many
TGCGCCAGCAGCTCGGGACAGGGGGACTATGGCTACACCTTC
CASSSGQGDYGYTF
>TRBD2|TRBV7-2|TRBJ2-5|many
TGTGCCAGCAGCTATAGCGGGAGGCCGCAAGAGACCCAGTACTTC
CASSYSGRPQETQYF
>NA|TRBV28|TRBJ1-5|many
TGTGCCAGCTTCCTCCGAGGTCAGCCCCAGCATTTT
CASFLRGQPQHF
>TRBD1|TRBV3-1|TRBJ1-1|many
TGTGCCAGCAGCCAGGGACAGGCGATCACTGAAGCTTTCTTT
CASSQGQAITEAFF
>TRBD2|TRBV5-1|TRBJ2-5|many
TGCGCCAGCAGCTTGGACTCGGGACCAGCGGGAAAAGAGACCCAGTACTTC
CASSLDSGPAGKETQYF
>TRBD1|TRBV20-1|TRBJ2-7|NA
TGCAGTGCTAGCCCGGGACAGGGTGAGAGGCCCTACGAGCAGTACTTC
CSASPGQGERPYEQYF
>TRBD2|TRBV19|TRBJ2-5|NA
TGTGCCAGTACGGGACTAGCGGGAGTTGAGACCCAGTACTTC
CASTGLAGVETQYF
>NA|TRBV5-1|TRBJ2-7|many
TGTGCCAGCAGCTTGGACCCGGACACCTCGAAAGGGGGCTTC
CASSLDPDTSKGGF
>TRBD2|TRBV7-8|TRBJ2-7|many
TGTGCCAGCAGCTCCGAACAGACTAGCGGGACCTACGAGCAGTACTTC
CASSSEQTSGTYEQYF
>NA|TRBV6-5|TRBJ1-6|many
TGTGCCAGCAGCCCCGGACTGCCGATTAGCTCCTATAATTCACCCCTCCACTTT
CASSPGLPISSYNSPLHF
>TRBD1|TRBV27|TRBJ1-1|many
TGTGCCAGCAGATACAGGGGGTTGAACACTGAAGCTTTCTTT
CASRYRGLNTEAFF
>NA|TRBV28|TRBJ2-2|few
TGTGCCAGCAGTTTCAGGGCAGCCGGGGAGCTGTTTTTT
CASSFRAAGELFF
>NA|TRBV7-3|TRBJ1-1|NA
TGTGCCAGCAGCTTAATCCGGGGAGAAGCTTTCTTT
CASSLIRGEAFF
>NA|TRBV7-9|TRBJ2-7|NA
TGTGCCAGCAGCTTAAGAATGGGGGGTAGATTGTACGAGCAGTACTTC
CASSLRMGGRLYEQYF
>NA|TRBV12-3/TRBV12-4|TRBJ1-2|many
TGTGCCAGCAGTCCCACTCAGGGTAGAGGCTACACCTTC
CASSPTQGRGYTF
>NA|TRBV28|TRBJ1-5|many
TGTGCCAGCAGTCCCCGTGGGGCGGGGGATCAGCCCCAGCATTTT
CASSPRGAGDQPQHF
>NA|TRBV15|TRBJ2-3|NA
TGTGCCACCAGCGGCGGGACCCCAGATACGCAGTATTTT
CATSGGTPDTQYF
>TRBD2|TRBV4-2|TRBJ2-5|NA
TGTGCCAGCAGCCAAGAGCCTAGCGGGAAGACCCAGTACTTC
CASSQEPSGKTQYF
>NA|TRBV20-1|TRBJ2-7|NA
TGCAGTCCGGGCGGGACCCCCTACGAGCAGTACTTC
CSPGGTPYEQYF
>NA|TRBV5-4|TRBJ2-5|NA
TGTGCCAGCAGAAAAGGGGCAGGGCCCCTAGAGACCCAGTACTTC
CASRKGAGPLETQYF
>NA|TRBV7-9|TRBJ1-2|few
TGTGCCAGCACCGCCTCCTCGGGGGGGCGGTTTGGCTACACCTTC
CASTASSGGRFGYTF
>TRBD1|TRBV5-1|TRBJ1-1|many
TGCGCCAGCAGCCCTACGACAGGGTCCGGTCTTGAAGCTTTCTTT
CASSPTTGSGLEAFF